These T cell receptor beta chains were read from a single sample in a study of T cell repertoires in cytomegalovirus infection. TCRdb recomputed calls from the reads with MiXCR, one row per CDR3 protein. The sample lists roughly 130,000 distinct CDR3 sequences, 20% to 30% occurring once. What these receptors recognize is not known. Specimen: PBMCs, sequenced either directly or after in vitro stimulation (not recorded which). The receptors here all came from a human donor in good health (CMV status not recorded). Some clones in this sample may be carry-over from other donors' samples. Each CDR3 is given with its conserved first and last residue. Fields, in order: CDR3 protein, J gene, V gene.

CDR3 protein: CASSSGSTEAFF; J gene: TRBJ1-1; V gene: TRBV28
CDR3 protein: CASSLLAGGYNEQFF; J gene: TRBJ2-1; V gene: TRBV12-3/TRBV12-4
CDR3 protein: CASSYGTGTGREAFF; J gene: TRBJ1-1; V gene: TRBV6-2/TRBV6-3
CDR3 protein: CASSPLTGPYNEQFF; J gene: TRBJ2-1; V gene: TRBV11-2
CDR3 protein: CASSPGLAGGSDTQYF; J gene: TRBJ2-3; V gene: TRBV7-7
CDR3 protein: CASSLKGVWDEQYF; J gene: TRBJ2-7; V gene: TRBV7-6
CDR3 protein: CASSIDVQGAHSGEKLFF; J gene: TRBJ1-4; V gene: TRBV19
CDR3 protein: CASSLTRVQETQYF; J gene: TRBJ2-5; V gene: TRBV12-3/TRBV12-4
CDR3 protein: CASSPRAGELFF; J gene: TRBJ2-2; V gene: TRBV6-5
CDR3 protein: CASSPRHIYGYTF; J gene: TRBJ1-2; V gene: TRBV6-2/TRBV6-3
CDR3 protein: CASSLLSGGNRNTEAFF; J gene: TRBJ1-1; V gene: TRBV6-5
CDR3 protein: CASSLSGGPDTGELFF; J gene: TRBJ2-2; V gene: TRBV12-3/TRBV12-4
CDR3 protein: CASTSSSKGFYNEQFF; J gene: TRBJ2-1; V gene: TRBV7-2
CDR3 protein: CSARDQRFTDTQYF; J gene: TRBJ2-3; V gene: TRBV20-1
CDR3 protein: CASSLARQNYGYTF; J gene: TRBJ1-2; V gene: TRBV7-2
CDR3 protein: CATSPTSGNNEQFF; J gene: TRBJ2-1; V gene: TRBV15
CDR3 protein: CASSLGRRARQPTRDQPQHF; J gene: TRBJ1-5; V gene: TRBV11-3
CDR3 protein: CASSKGRTDSYNEQFF; J gene: TRBJ2-1; V gene: TRBV19
CDR3 protein: CASSSSGAWGSPLHF; J gene: TRBJ1-6; V gene: TRBV7-9
CDR3 protein: CASNTVNPGYTF; J gene: TRBJ1-2; V gene: TRBV28